This TCR beta chain came from a study of CD8 T cells in Susac syndrome. Reverse transcription of about 0.45 to 1 ug RNA was carried out with random hexamers. Multiplex PCR with immunoSEQ amplified the TCR beta CDR3 across 54 Vbeta and 13 Jbeta. TCRdb processed the immunoSEQ multiplex PCR reads anew with MiXCR; each CDR3 protein has one entry. The sample has roughly 130,000 distinct CDR3 sequences, 90% to 95% seen once. CD8+ and CD4+ T cells from blood underwent TCR beta sequencing. Negative isolation yielded CD4+ and CD8+ T cells, and FACS enriched TEMRA cells. Losses at the gene ends were 6 bases for V and 2 bases for J; bases not matched to a gene: 6. The CDR3 extends over 14 amino acids. From germline, CDR1 is SNHLY and CDR2 FYNNEI.

The chain carries TRBV2 and TRBJ2-5, with 7 positions matching TRBD2. The origin of this receptor is a human donor in good health. Material: CD4+ T cells from PBMCs. The CDR3 bases are TGTGCCAGCAGCGCTCTAGCGGTTCAAGAGACCCAGTACTTC. Amino acid sequence: CASSALAVQETQYF.